The clone carrying this T cell receptor (beta chain) turned up a few times. These data belong to a study of human T cells and chemical hapten exposure. Each CDR3 protein gets one entry after TCRdb re-called the RACE reads with MiXCR. This sample has around 200,000 distinct CDR3 sequences, with under 30% found just once. Time point indicated: patch test 3, about 24 weeks after DPC sensitization. Treatment: therapeutic diphenylcyclopropenone sensitization with weekly scalp DPC. The origin of this receptor is a middle-aged woman with alopecia areata. Some clones in this sample may be carry-over from other donors' samples. The specimen comprised whole blood, sampled in connection with sensitization to the hapten diphenylcyclopropenone (DPC).

CDR3 loop: CASSQDKASNEQYF. Written as DNA, the CDR3 is TGCGCCAGCAGCCAAGATAAGGCGTCGAACGAGCAGTACTTC. This rearrangement joins TRBV4-1 to TRBJ2-7, with unresolved D. The CDR3 is made up of 14 amino acids. The V gene's germline CDR1 is MGHRA and CDR2 YSYEKL. The germline V and J ends were trimmed by 0 bases and 5 bases, with 11 bases remaining between them.